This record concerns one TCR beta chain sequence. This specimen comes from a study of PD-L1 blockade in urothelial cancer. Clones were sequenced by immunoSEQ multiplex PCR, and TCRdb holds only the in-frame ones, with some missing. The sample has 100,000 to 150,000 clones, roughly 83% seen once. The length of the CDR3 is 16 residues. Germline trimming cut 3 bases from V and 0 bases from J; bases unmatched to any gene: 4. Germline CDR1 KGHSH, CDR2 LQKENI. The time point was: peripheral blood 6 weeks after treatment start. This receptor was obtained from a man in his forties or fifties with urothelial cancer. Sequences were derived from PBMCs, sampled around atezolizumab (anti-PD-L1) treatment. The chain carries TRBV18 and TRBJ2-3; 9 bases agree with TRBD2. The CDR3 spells CASSPALAGSTDTQYF. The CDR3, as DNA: TGTGCCAGCTCACCGGCGCTAGCGGGAAGCACAGATACGCAGTATTTT.